The 25 T cell receptor beta chains listed next were all sequenced from one sample in a study of vaccination effects on CD4 cells after COVID-19. Between days 9 and 10 of culture, CD4+ T cells were separated out. No cognate antigen is known for these TCRs. Here immunoSEQ multiplex PCR was the method, and the copy in TCRdb shows in-frame clones only, minus some. This table has around 50,000 clones, about 78% appearing once. Sequencing used CD4+ T cells from PBMCs cultured without peptide, obtained before COVID-19 vaccination. The source of these receptors is a human donor who had a prior SARS-CoV-2 infection.

J is TRBJ2-3 and V is TRBV9, with D possibly TRBD2 on 7 matching bases. The CDR3 is made up of 15 amino acids. Trimming left V 4 bases short and J 5 bases short, with 17 bases between. Germline loops: CDR1 SGDLS, CDR2 YYNGEE. This CDR3 is CASSPRGGRVDTQYF. The CDR3 bases are TGTGCCAGCAGCCCGAGGGGGGGGAGGGTAGATACGCAGTATTTT. Based on the CDR3 plus reference TRBV9 and TRBJ2-3, the full variable domain is DSGVTQTPKHLITATGQRVTLRCSPRSGDLSVYWYQQSLDQGLQFLIQYYNGEERAKGNILERFSAQQFPDLHSELNLSSLELGDSALYFCASSPRGGRVDTQYFGPGTRLTVL.

The gene calls are TRBV11-3 and TRBJ2-1; TRBD2 agrees at 7 bases. Germline V gives CDR1 SGHNT, CDR2 YENEEA. The CDR3 runs 13 residues. Trimming removed 3 bases from V and 9 bases from J; junction bases left unmatched: 5. The CDR3, as DNA: TGTGCCAGCAGCTTGCGGGAGTTAGGTGAGCAGTTCTTC. This sequence encodes CASSLRELGEQFF.

The V call is TRBV30, the J call TRBJ2-3; 15 positions match TRBD2. The CDR3 is 17 amino acids. Trimming at V came to 6 bases and at J to 2 bases, leaving 9 bases not matched to a gene. Per the germline V gene, CDR1 is GTSNPN and CDR2 is SVGIG (reference sequence). CDR3 DNA sequence: TGTGCCTGCCCCCAAGGACTAGCGGGGGGGCACACAGATACGCAGTATTTT. Protein product: CACPQGLAGGHTDTQYF.

This chain joins TRBV3-1 (or the pseudogene TRBV3-2) and TRBJ2-1; 7 bases map to TRBD2. The CDR3 has 14 amino acids. The V and J ends lost 2 bases and 5 bases, in that order; junction bases with no gene match: 3. CDR1 is LGHDT and CDR2 is YNNKEL in the germline V gene (reference sequence). The CDR3 loop reads CASSQRTSNNEQFF. The CDR3 DNA sequence: TGTGCCAGCAGCCAAAGGACTAGTAACAATGAGCAGTTCTTC.

This rearrangement joins TRBV3-1 (or the pseudogene TRBV3-2) to TRBJ2-1; 12 bases agree with TRBD2. CDR3 length: 18 residues. J was trimmed by 6 bases and V by 2 bases; bases with no gene match: 11. Germline-derived CDR1 and CDR2 are LGHDT and YNNKEL (reference sequence). CDR3 nucleotide sequence: TGTGCCAGCAGCCAACTGACGAGACTGACTAGCGGGAGCAATGAGCAGTTCTTC. The encoded protein is CASSQLTRLTSGSNEQFF.

This clone appeared a few times. The chain links TRBV3-1 (or the pseudogene TRBV3-2) to TRBJ1-2; D ambiguous. The V gene's germline CDR1 is LGHDT and CDR2 YNNKEL (reference sequence). V lost 3 bases and J lost 2, with 7 bases in between. The CDR3 runs to 13 residues. Here the CDR3 reads CASSHSVNYGYTF. The CDR3 nucleotides read TGTGCCAGCAGCCATTCGGTAAACTATGGCTACACCTTC.

The V and J genes are TRBV11-3 and TRBJ1-1; D gene unclear. The V gene's germline CDR1 is SGHNT and CDR2 YENEEA. The CDR3 has 17 residues. The V end was cut by 2 bases, the J end by 4 bases, with 20 bases between. The CDR3 DNA is TGTGCCAGCAGCTTATTTTCCCCAGCCTCCCGAGGCACTGAAGCTTTCTTT. This translates into CASSLFSPASRGTEAFF.

The rearrangement links TRBV6-6 to TRBJ1-6; 8 bases are shared with TRBD1. Germline CDR1 MNHNY, CDR2 SVGAGI (reference sequence). V trimming: 4 bases; J trimming: 9 bases; junction bases outside the gene matches: 8. The CDR3 has 15 amino acids. The CDR3 here is CASSSDRDRPSPLHF. Here the CDR3 DNA reads TGTGCCAGCAGTTCCGACCGGGACAGGCCTTCACCCCTCCACTTT.

The rearrangement uses TRBV9 and TRBJ2-5, with TRBD2 matching 7 bases. Trimming took 0 bases from V and 2 from J; bases not matched to a gene: 4. CDR1 and CDR2 (germline): SGDLS, YYNGEE. The CDR3 runs 15 residues. CDR3 protein: CASSVAGGRQETQYF. The CDR3 DNA reads TGTGCCAGCAGCGTAGCGGGAGGCCGACAAGAGACCCAGTACTTC. Full variable domain (outside the CDR3, taken from reference TRBV9 and TRBJ2-5): DSGVTQTPKHLITATGQRVTLRCSPRSGDLSVYWYQQSLDQGLQFLIQYYNGEERAKGNILERFSAQQFPDLHSELNLSSLELGDSALYFCASSVAGGRQETQYFGPGTRLLVL.

This clone was seen a handful of times. The rearrangement links TRBV24-1 to TRBJ1-2; D is possibly TRBD1 (6 bases). CDR1 is KGHDR, CDR2 SFDVKD, per germline. Between the trimmed V and J ends, which lost 1 base and 5 bases, there was a span of 10 bases. This CDR3 comprises 14 residues. The CDR3 DNA sequence: TGTGCCACCAGTGATTTCGACAGGATTTATGGCTACACCTTC. This sequence encodes CATSDFDRIYGYTF.

The chain carries TRBV30 and TRBJ1-5; unclear D gene. In germline, CDR1 is GTSNPN, CDR2 SVGIG (reference sequence). V dropped 0 bases and J dropped 9 bases, with 12 bases sitting between them. The CDR3 consists of 13 residues. Here the CDR3 DNA reads TGTGCCTGGAGTGTCGCCCCCCGGGGGCCCCAGCATTTT. This gives the protein CAWSVAPRGPQHF.

This clone was seen only a few times. The rearrangement uses TRBV7-3 and TRBJ1-2; perhaps TRBD1 as D (5 bases). The V gene lost 5 bases and the J gene lost 10 bases, with 17 bases spanning the gap. Germline CDR1 SGHTA, CDR2 FQGTGA. This CDR3 spans 13 amino acids. The CDR3 DNA follows: TGTGCCAGCAGCACCCAACAAGGGGTTGCCTACACCTTC. Translating it yields CASSTQQGVAYTF.

CDR3 residues: CAISESGQISYEQYF. The CDR3 bases are TGTGCCATCAGTGAGTCGGGACAGATATCCTACGAGCAGTACTTC. The chain recombines TRBV10-3 with TRBJ2-7, with TRBD1 matching over 7 bases. Trimming removed 0 bases from V and 1 base from J; junction bases left unmatched: 3. Germline assignment: CDR1 ENHRY and CDR2 SYGVKD. This CDR3 is built from 15 residues.

The V gene is TRBV6-5, the J gene TRBJ1-6; D remains ambiguous. V was trimmed by 4 bases and J by 6 bases, leaving 7 bases between them. The CDR3 contains 13 residues. The V gene's germline CDR1 is MNHEY and CDR2 SVGAGI. The CDR3 is CASSFGVNSPLHF. The CDR3 nucleotides are TGTGCCAGCAGTTTTGGGGTTAATTCACCCCTCCACTTT.

The CDR3 reads CASSLEVGSFIAGEQFF. The CDR3 nucleotides read TGTGCCAGCAGCTTAGAAGTCGGAAGTTTTATCGCCGGCGAGCAGTTCTTC. V gene TRBV7-2 combines with J gene TRBJ2-1; D not resolved. Germline loops: CDR1 SGHTA, CDR2 FQGNSA. There are 17 residues in the CDR3. Trimming took 1 base from V and 10 from J, leaving 23 bases between them.

This chain uses TRBV5-1 with TRBJ2-1, with 9 bases aligning to TRBD1. J lost 1 base, V lost 4 bases, and 6 bases had no gene match. Germline lookup yields CDR1 SGHRS and CDR2 YFSETQ. This CDR3 contains 16 residues. CDR3 amino acids: CASSPQGQGSYNEQFF. Here the CDR3 DNA reads TGCGCCAGCAGCCCGCAAGGACAGGGGTCCTACAATGAGCAGTTCTTC.

This clone was recorded only once. The gene calls are TRBV12-3 or TRBV12-4 and TRBJ1-6; D is undetermined. V lost 1 base to trimming and J lost 7 bases, with 5 bases between them. The CDR3 spans 13 residues. The CDR3 reads CASSLVNNSPLHF. The CDR3 DNA reads TGTGCCAGCAGTTTAGTTAACAATTCACCCCTCCACTTT.

This rearrangement joins TRBV23-1 to TRBJ1-2; D is ambiguous. TRBV23-1 is an ORF, and what it does is uncertain. V shed 11 bases and J shed 8 bases, with 21 bases lying between them. CDR3 length: 13 residues. The CDR3 DNA sequence: TGCGCCCCTGACGACACCCCGGCCGAGGGCTACACCTTC. Protein sequence: CAPDDTPAEGYTF.

This clone was seen a few times. The rearrangement joins TRBV29-1 to TRBJ2-1; 8 bases line up with TRBD2. Germline CDR1 SQVTM, CDR2 ANQGSEA. The CDR3 contains 14 residues. V gave up 5 bases and J gave up 10 bases; unmatched junction bases: 13. CDR3 sequence (DNA): TGCAGCGTTCAGCGGGAGCCCTCCCTTGGGGAGCAGTTCTTC. Translating gives CSVQREPSLGEQFF.

The CDR3 region has the DNA TGTGCCAGCAGCTTAGGGGGACAAGACAGGTCAAAAGCTTTCTTT. Translation: CASSLGGQDRSKAFF. The chain uses TRBV7-9 and TRBJ1-1, with a possible D match to TRBD1 (6 bases). The CDR3 is made up of 15 amino acids. Germline V gene sequence: CDR1 SEHNR, CDR2 FQNEAQ (reference sequence). V was clipped by 1 base and J by 9 bases, with 18 bases between them.

V gene TRBV9 combines with J gene TRBJ2-3; TRBD1 agrees at 9 bases. The CDR3 is made up of 15 amino acids. J was trimmed by 5 bases and V by 3 bases; bases with no gene match: 7. The germline V gene has CDR1 SGDLS and CDR2 YYNGEE. In DNA form, the CDR3 reads TGTGCCAGCAGCGGCCGGGACAGGGCGAAAGATACGCAGTATTTT. Residues: CASSGRDRAKDTQYF.

This clone turned up a few times. The chain employs TRBV7-2 and TRBJ2-1; 9 positions agree with TRBD2. V lost 1 base, J lost 10 bases, and 8 bases stayed unmatched. CDR1 and CDR2 (germline): SGHTA, FQGNSA. CDR3 size: 15 residues. CDR3 loop: CASSLGGGAFGEQFF. As DNA, the CDR3 is TGTGCCAGCAGCTTAGGCGGGGGGGCCTTCGGGGAGCAGTTCTTC. Supplemented by reference TRBV7-2 and TRBJ2-1, the full variable domain reads GAGVSQSPSNKVTEKGKDVELRCDPISGHTALYWYRQSLGQGLEFLIYFQGNSAPDKSGLPSDRFSAERTGGSVSTLTIQRTQQEDSAVYLCASSLGGGAFGEQFFGPGTRLTVL.

The rearrangement joins TRBV11-2 to TRBJ2-1, with D possibly TRBD2 on 7 matching bases. CDR1 and CDR2 from the germline V gene are SGHAT and FQNNGV. V dropped 1 base and J dropped 5 bases, with 21 bases sitting between them. This CDR3 spans 18 amino acids. The CDR3 bases are TGTGCCAGCAGCTTAGGAGGGGGGTGGCTAGCGGAGAACAATGAGCAGTTCTTC. Its translation is CASSLGGGWLAENNEQFF.

In this sample, this clone turned up a few times. The chain couples TRBV11-1 to TRBJ1-2, with 9 bases lining up with TRBD1. V was clipped by 5 bases and J by 4 bases; unmatched bases: 8. This CDR3 comprises 15 residues. Germline V gives CDR1 SGHAT, CDR2 FQDESV (reference sequence). The CDR3 sequence: CASSHPSTGGYGYTF. The CDR3 coding sequence is TGTGCCAGCAGCCATCCCTCGACAGGGGGCTATGGCTACACCTTC.

This clone was found once. CDR3 in DNA: TGTGCCAGCAGCTTCGGACTAGCGGGAGGTACCTACAATGAGCAGTTCTTC. Its translation is CASSFGLAGGTYNEQFF. The V and J genes are TRBV5-4 and TRBJ2-1; 14 bases map to TRBD2. This CDR3 has 17 residues. The junction had 3 bases not matched to a gene; V was cut back by 2 bases and J by 2 bases. In germline, CDR1 is SGHNT, CDR2 YYREEE (reference sequence). Together with reference TRBV5-4 and TRBJ2-1, the CDR3 gives the full variable domain: ETGVTQSPTHLIKTRGQQVTLRCSSQSGHNTVSWYQQALGQGPQFIFQYYREEENGRGNFPPRFSGLQFPNYSSELNVNALELDDSALYLCASSFGLAGGTYNEQFFGPGTRLTVL.